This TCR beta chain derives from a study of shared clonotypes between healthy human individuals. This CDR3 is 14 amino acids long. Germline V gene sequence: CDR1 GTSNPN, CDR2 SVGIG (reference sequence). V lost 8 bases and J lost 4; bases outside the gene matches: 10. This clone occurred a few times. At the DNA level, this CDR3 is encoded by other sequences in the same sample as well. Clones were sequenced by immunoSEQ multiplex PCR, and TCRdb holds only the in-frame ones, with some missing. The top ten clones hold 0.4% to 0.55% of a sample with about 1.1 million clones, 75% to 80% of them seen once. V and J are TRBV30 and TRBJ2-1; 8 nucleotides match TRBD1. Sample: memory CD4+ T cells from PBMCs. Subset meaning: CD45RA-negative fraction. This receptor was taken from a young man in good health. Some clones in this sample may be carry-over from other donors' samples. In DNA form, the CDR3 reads TGTGCCGGCTTACGACAGGGGTCTTACAATGAGCAGTTCTTC. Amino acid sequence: CAGLRQGSYNEQFF.